This T cell receptor (beta chain) was recorded in a study of blood T cell repertoires in COVID-19. Whole-study context: Acute and convalescent COVID-19 samples came from the United States, Italy and Spain. The analysed material was cDNA or gDNA that came from T cells, B-cell-depleted T cells, or PBMCs.

CDR3 size: 15 residues. With 3 bases removed from V and 1 base from J, the gap between germline ends came to 11 bases. CDR1 is PRHDT and CDR2 is FYEKMQ in the germline V gene (reference sequence). Seattle patient enrollment occurred during active infection, with longitudinal follow-up thereafter. Source study methods: Using reference gene primer amplification, nucleated cell counts were estimated. Profiling relied on immunoSEQ multiplex PCR, and the TCRdb table lists in-frame clones only, not all of them. From that table come the V and J calls and clone size; the DNA was used to work out D and trimming. The table has about 410,000 clones, approximately 91% seen once.

Sequencing was carried out using peripheral blood. The TCR originated in a woman in her thirties or forties with COVID-19, enrolled during active disease. This chain joins TRBV13 and TRBJ2-3; a possible D gene is TRBD1 (6 bases). The CDR3 protein is CASSFRDRRTDTQYF. CDR3 sequence (DNA): TGTGCCAGCAGCTTTCGAGACAGGCGCACAGATACGCAGTATTTT. Based on the CDR3 plus reference TRBV13 and TRBJ2-3, the full variable domain is AAGVIQSPRHLIKEKRETATLKCYPIPRHDTVYWYQQGPGQDPQFLISFYEKMQSDKGSIPDRFSAQQFSDYHSELNMSSLELGDSALYFCASSFRDRRTDTQYFGPGTRLTVL.